These T cell receptor beta chains were read from a single sample in a study of T cells in Graves' hyperthyroidism and ophthalmopathy. TCRdb ran MiXCR on the multiplex PCR reads and lists one entry per CDR3 protein. The sample lists under 600,000 distinct CDR3 sequences, about a sixth seen once, with around 3.3% in the top ten. The source material was blood. All receptors come from a middle-aged woman with Graves' ophthalmopathy. Each CDR3 is given with its conserved first and last residue. The D gene is left open where the match is weak. Not every row has a clone size; where given, it reads once, few, many or a size class.

V gene	J gene	clone size	D gene	CDR3 protein	CDR3 DNA
TRBV25-1	TRBJ1-5	NA	NA	CASSEDSPRRPQHF	TGTGCCAGCAGTGAAGACTCACCCCGACGGCCCCAGCATTTT
TRBV11-2	TRBJ2-2	many	NA	CASSLEGPATGELFF	TGTGCCAGCAGCTTAGAAGGTCCGGCCACCGGGGAGCTGTTTTTT
TRBV7-9	TRBJ2-5	many	NA	CASSPSVSWVETQYF	TGTGCCAGCAGCCCCAGTGTAAGCTGGGTGGAGACCCAGTACTTC
TRBV7-2	TRBJ2-5	many	TRBD2	CASSLLAGNIQETQYF	TGTGCCAGCAGCCTGCTAGCGGGGAATATTCAAGAGACCCAGTACTTC
TRBV15	TRBJ2-7	NA	NA	CATSRGGGTYEQYF	TGTGCCACCAGCAGAGGCGGGGGCACCTACGAGCAGTACTTC
TRBV20-1	TRBJ2-1	few	NA	CSATTPTKSYNEQFF	TGCAGTGCAACCACCCCAACGAAATCCTACAATGAGCAGTTCTTC
TRBV5-1	TRBJ1-5	few	NA	CASSLGGDLAQPQHF	TGCGCCAGCAGCTTGGGCGGGGACCTGGCTCAGCCCCAGCATTTT
TRBV18	TRBJ1-5	many	NA	CASSGTLFQPQHF	TGTGCCAGCTCAGGGACGCTTTTCCAGCCCCAGCATTTT
TRBV3-1	TRBJ2-3	many	TRBD2	CASSSYHREGTDTQYF	TGTGCCAGCAGCTCCTACCATCGGGAGGGCACAGATACGCAGTATTTT
TRBV29-1	TRBJ2-3	NA	NA	CSVEEVQFTDTQYF	TGCAGCGTTGAAGAAGTCCAGTTCACAGATACGCAGTATTTT
TRBV29-1	TRBJ2-5	few	NA	CSVEPPAGETQYF	TGCAGCGTTGAACCCCCGGCGGGGGAGACCCAGTACTTC
TRBV7-2	TRBJ2-2	few	NA	CASSPGIAANTGELFF	TGTGCCAGCAGCCCTGGTATAGCGGCGAACACCGGGGAGCTGTTTTTT
TRBV27	TRBJ1-5	many	TRBD1	CASSPWDSDSNQPQHF	TGTGCCAGCAGTCCCTGGGACAGCGATAGCAATCAGCCCCAGCATTTT
TRBV19	TRBJ2-1	few	TRBD2	CASSQQYSGSPYNEQFF	TGTGCCAGTAGTCAACAATATAGCGGGAGTCCCTACAATGAGCAGTTCTTC
TRBV6-2/TRBV6-3	TRBJ2-6	NA	NA	CASSYPRLTTGANVLTF	TGTGCCAGCAGTTACCCCCGGTTGACTACTGGGGCCAACGTCCTGACTTTC
TRBV5-1	TRBJ2-6	NA	TRBD2	CASSLKVLAGVGDSGANVLTF	TGCGCCAGCAGCTTGAAGGTGCTAGCGGGGGTCGGTGACTCTGGGGCCAACGTCCTGACTTTC
TRBV3-1	TRBJ1-1	many	NA	CASRYTENTEAFF	TGTGCCAGCAGATACACAGAGAACACTGAAGCTTTCTTT
TRBV30	TRBJ1-4	many	NA	CAWSGIIGPSEKLFF	TGTGCCTGGAGTGGAATAATCGGGCCTAGTGAAAAACTGTTTTTT
TRBV15	TRBJ1-1	few	NA	CATSRDGISTSPTEAFF	TGTGCCACCAGCAGAGATGGAATTAGTACTAGTCCCACTGAAGCTTTCTTT
TRBV20-1	TRBJ2-1	few	NA	CSARDKSGPLYNEQFF	TGCAGTGCTAGAGATAAATCGGGACCTCTCTACAATGAGCAGTTCTTC
TRBV30	TRBJ1-2	many	NA	CAWSVTGDGYTF	TGTGCCTGGAGTGTAACGGGTGATGGCTACACCTTC
TRBV2	TRBJ2-7	many	NA	CASRGFHSYEQYF	TGTGCCAGCAGAGGCTTCCATTCCTACGAGCAGTACTTC
TRBV6-9	TRBJ2-1	NA	TRBD2	CAGSSTGGTPSYNEQFF	TGTGCCGGCAGTTCTACCGGGGGGACTCCCTCCTACAATGAGCAGTTCTTC
TRBV6-1	TRBJ1-4	many	NA	CASSEALGTNEKLFF	TGTGCCAGCAGTGAAGCGTTGGGAACTAATGAAAAACTGTTTTTT
TRBV12-3/TRBV12-4	TRBJ1-2	many	NA	CASSLIANYGYTF	TGTGCCAGCAGCCTTATAGCTAACTATGGCTACACCTTC
TRBV19	TRBJ2-5	NA	NA	CASSLLGRIQETQYF	TGTGCCAGTAGCCTCCTCGGACGGATCCAAGAGACCCAGTACTTC
TRBV20-1	TRBJ2-3	NA	TRBD2	CSARAGGANTDTQYF	TGCAGTGCTAGAGCCGGGGGGGCTAACACAGATACGCAGTATTTT
TRBV5-1	TRBJ1-2	many	NA	CASSLFVSYGYTF	TGCGCCAGCAGCTTGTTTGTAAGCTATGGCTACACCTTC
TRBV18	TRBJ1-1	many	TRBD1	CASSYRQGETEAFF	TGTGCCAGCTCATACAGACAGGGGGAAACTGAAGCTTTCTTT
TRBV2	TRBJ2-3	many	NA	CASSNGLNTDTQYF	TGTGCCAGCAGTAACGGGCTAAACACAGATACGCAGTATTTT
TRBV9	TRBJ1-1	NA	NA	CASSVGGSTNTEAFF	TGTGCCAGCAGCGTAGGGGGCAGCACCAACACTGAAGCTTTCTTT
TRBV20-1	TRBJ2-3	many	NA	CSASQMLAQSTDTQYF	TGCAGTGCTAGTCAAATGCTAGCGCAATCCACAGATACGCAGTATTTT
TRBV20-1	TRBJ1-4	many	NA	CSASRTGYGEKLFF	TGCAGTGCTAGCCGAACAGGGTATGGGGAAAAACTGTTTTTT
TRBV27	TRBJ2-7	many	NA	CASSLGYFYEQYF	TGTGCCAGCAGTTTGGGATACTTCTACGAGCAGTACTTC
TRBV9	TRBJ2-1	NA	NA	CASSPRTISRDEQFF	TGTGCCAGCAGCCCTCGGACTATTTCGAGGGATGAGCAGTTCTTC
TRBV5-1	TRBJ1-6	NA	TRBD1	CASSLGGGGDSPLHF	TGCGCCAGCAGCTTGGGCGGAGGGGGCGATTCACCCCTCCACTTT
TRBV6-1	TRBJ2-3	many	NA	CASSEWKGLRGADTQYF	TGTGCCAGCAGTGAATGGAAGGGGCTAAGGGGTGCAGATACGCAGTATTTT
TRBV2	TRBJ2-5	many	NA	CAGRGGRGETQYF	TGTGCCGGCCGAGGTGGTCGGGGAGAGACCCAGTACTTC
TRBV19	TRBJ1-5	NA	TRBD1	CASSPSTGGAAQPQHF	TGTGCCAGTAGTCCGTCGACAGGGGGCGCAGCTCAGCCCCAGCATTTT
TRBV18	TRBJ2-5	many	TRBD2	CASSPRTSGRRETQYF	TGTGCCAGCTCACCAAGGACTAGCGGGAGGAGGGAGACCCAGTACTTC
TRBV19	TRBJ2-2	NA	NA	CASSWGWRSNTGELFF	TGTGCCAGTAGTTGGGGGTGGAGGTCGAACACCGGGGAGCTGTTTTTT